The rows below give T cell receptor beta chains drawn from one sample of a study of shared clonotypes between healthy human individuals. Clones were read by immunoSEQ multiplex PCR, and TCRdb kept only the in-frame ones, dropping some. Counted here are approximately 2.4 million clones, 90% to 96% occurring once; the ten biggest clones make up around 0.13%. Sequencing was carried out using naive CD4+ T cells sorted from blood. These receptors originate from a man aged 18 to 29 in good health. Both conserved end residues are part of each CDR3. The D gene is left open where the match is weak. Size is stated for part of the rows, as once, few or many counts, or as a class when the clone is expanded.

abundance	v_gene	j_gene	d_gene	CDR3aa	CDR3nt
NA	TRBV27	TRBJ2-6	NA	CASSWSLDSSGANVLTF	TGTGCCAGCAGTTGGTCGTTGGACAGCTCTGGGGCCAACGTCCTGACTTTC
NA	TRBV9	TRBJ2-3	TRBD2	CVQEIAGGDTQYF	TGTGTACAAGAAATAGCGGGAGGGGATACGCAGTATTTT
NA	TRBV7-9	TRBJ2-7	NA	CASSLEVGAHYEQYF	TGTGCCAGCAGCCTGGAGGTGGGGGCCCACTACGAGCAGTACTTC
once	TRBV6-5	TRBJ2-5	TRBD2	CASSRGLAVQETQYF	TGTGCCAGCAGTAGGGGACTAGCGGTTCAAGAGACCCAGTACTTC
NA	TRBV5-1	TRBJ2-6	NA	CASSPDLDRPGANVLTF	TGCGCCAGCAGCCCCGACCTGGACCGTCCTGGGGCCAACGTCCTGACTTTC
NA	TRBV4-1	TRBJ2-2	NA	CASSQVVKGSAGELFF	TGCGCCAGCAGCCAAGTTGTGAAGGGATCGGCCGGGGAGCTGTTTTTT
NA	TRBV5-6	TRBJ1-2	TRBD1	CASSRGGTGFNYGYTF	TGTGCCAGCAGCCGAGGAGGGACAGGATTTAACTATGGCTACACCTTC
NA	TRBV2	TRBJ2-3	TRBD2	CASRSERGWDTQYF	TGTGCCAGCAGGTCTGAGCGGGGGTGGGATACGCAGTATTTT
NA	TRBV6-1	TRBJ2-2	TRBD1	CASRGQGIYTGELFF	TGTGCCAGCAGGGGACAGGGGATTTACACCGGGGAGCTGTTTTTT
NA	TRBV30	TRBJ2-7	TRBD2	CAWSVGTSGISGHYEQYF	TGTGCCTGGAGTGTGGGTACTAGCGGGATTTCAGGGCACTACGAGCAGTACTTC
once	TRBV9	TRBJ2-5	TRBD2	CASSPRGEGYQETQYF	TGTGCCAGCAGCCCTCGGGGGGAGGGGTACCAAGAGACCCAGTACTTC
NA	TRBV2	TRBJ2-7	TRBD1	CASRVDRGIGEQYF	TGTGCCAGCAGGGTGGACAGGGGGATTGGGGAGCAGTACTTC
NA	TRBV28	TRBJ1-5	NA	CASSLGGAGQPQHF	TGTGCCAGCAGTTTAGGGGGCGCAGGTCAGCCCCAGCATTTT
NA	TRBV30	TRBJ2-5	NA	CAWSVGRQGQETQYF	TGTGCCTGGAGTGTAGGACGCCAAGGCCAAGAGACCCAGTACTTC
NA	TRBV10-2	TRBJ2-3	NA	CASSEFISTDTQYF	TGCGCCAGCAGTGAGTTCATTAGCACAGATACGCAGTATTTT
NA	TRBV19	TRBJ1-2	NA	CASSARSNLYGYTF	TGTGCCAGTAGTGCCCGGAGCAACCTCTATGGCTACACCTTC
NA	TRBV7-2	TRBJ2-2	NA	CASSLAQPGELFF	TGTGCCAGCAGCTTAGCGCAACCCGGGGAGCTGTTTTTT
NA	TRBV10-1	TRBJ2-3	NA	CASSRGAPTDTQYF	TGCGCCAGCAGCCGGGGGGCACCCACAGATACGCAGTATTTT
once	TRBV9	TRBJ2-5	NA	CASSALGLARQETQYF	TGTGCCAGCAGCGCACTCGGGTTAGCGAGACAAGAGACCCAGTACTTC
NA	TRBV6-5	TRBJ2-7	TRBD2	CASSNLAGSREQYF	TGTGCCAGCAGTAACCTAGCGGGTTCGCGAGAGCAGTACTTC
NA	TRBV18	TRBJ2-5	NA	CASSPTASQETQYF	TGTGCCAGCTCACCAACGGCATCTCAAGAGACCCAGTACTTC
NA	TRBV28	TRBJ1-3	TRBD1	CASSDRGPRNTIYF	TGTGCCAGCAGCGACAGGGGGCCTAGAAACACCATATATTTT
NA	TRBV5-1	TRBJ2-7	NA	CASSLARLGVSYYEQYF	TGCGCCAGCAGCTTGGCCAGGCTCGGGGTCTCCTACTACGAGCAGTACTTC
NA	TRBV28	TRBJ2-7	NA	CASSPLYYEQYF	TGTGCCAGCAGTCCACTATACTACGAGCAGTACTTC
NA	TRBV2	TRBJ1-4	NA	CATERDTNEKLFF	TGTGCCACGGAGAGGGATACTAATGAAAAACTGTTTTTT
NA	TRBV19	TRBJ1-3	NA	CATPQQGTSGNTIYF	TGTGCAACTCCCCAACAGGGAACGTCTGGAAACACCATATATTTT
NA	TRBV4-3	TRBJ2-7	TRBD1	CASSQDWTGPYEQYF	TGCGCCAGCAGCCAAGACTGGACAGGTCCCTACGAGCAGTACTTC
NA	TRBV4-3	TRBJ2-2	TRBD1	CASSQIRQGLTGELFF	TGCGCCAGCAGCCAGATTAGACAGGGTCTCACCGGGGAGCTGTTTTTT
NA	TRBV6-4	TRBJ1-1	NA	CASSAGSITEAFF	TGTGCCAGCAGTGCAGGGAGTATTACTGAAGCTTTCTTT
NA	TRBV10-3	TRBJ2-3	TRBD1	CAISLGTVTDTQYF	TGTGCCATCAGCCTCGGGACAGTCACAGATACGCAGTATTTT
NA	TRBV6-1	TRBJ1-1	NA	CASSEARGGGNTEAFF	TGTGCCAGCAGTGAAGCGAGGGGGGGAGGGAACACTGAAGCTTTCTTT
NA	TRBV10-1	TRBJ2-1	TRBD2	CASSEFVAGGFDEQFF	TGCGCCAGCAGTGAATTTGTAGCGGGAGGGTTTGATGAGCAGTTCTTC
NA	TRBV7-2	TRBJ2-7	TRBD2	CASSLGLAGTYEQYF	TGTGCCAGCAGCTTAGGCCTAGCGGGCACCTACGAGCAGTACTTC
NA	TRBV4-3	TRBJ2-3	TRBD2	CASSRGTSGTDTQYF	TGCGCCAGCAGCCGCGGGACTAGCGGTACAGATACGCAGTATTTT
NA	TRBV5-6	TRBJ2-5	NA	CASSLGQPQETQYF	TGTGCCAGCAGCTTAGGACAGCCACAAGAGACCCAGTACTTC
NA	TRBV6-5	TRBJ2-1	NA	CASSRADYNEQFF	TGTGCCAGCAGCCGGGCGGACTACAATGAGCAGTTCTTC
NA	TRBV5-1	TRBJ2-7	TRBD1	CASSLAATGVDEQYF	TGCGCCAGCAGCTTGGCAGCGACAGGGGTCGACGAGCAGTACTTC
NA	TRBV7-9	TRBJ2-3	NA	CASSLSGGLDTQYF	TGTGCCAGCAGCTTATCGGGGGGCCTGGATACGCAGTATTTT
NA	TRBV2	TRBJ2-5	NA	CASSQTRLGAETQYF	TGTGCCAGCAGCCAAACCAGGCTAGGGGCAGAGACCCAGTACTTC
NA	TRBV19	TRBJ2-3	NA	CATATGYTDTQYF	TGTGCCACCGCGACGGGATACACAGATACGCAGTATTTT
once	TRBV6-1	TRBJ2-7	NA	CASSGKPYEQYF	TGTGCCAGCAGTGGCAAACCCTACGAGCAGTACTTC
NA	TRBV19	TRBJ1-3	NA	CASSLTGTPGNTIYF	TGTGCCAGTAGTCTTACGGGGACGCCTGGAAACACCATATATTTT
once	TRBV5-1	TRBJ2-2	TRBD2	CASSLALAGNTGELFF	TGCGCCAGCAGCTTGGCACTAGCGGGAAACACCGGGGAGCTGTTTTTT
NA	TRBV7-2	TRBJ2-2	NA	CASSIRAGSDTGELFF	TGTGCCAGCAGCATCCGAGCGGGTTCGGACACCGGGGAGCTGTTTTTT
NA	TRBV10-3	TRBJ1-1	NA	CAIKAVMNTEAFF	TGTGCCATCAAAGCGGTTATGAACACTGAAGCTTTCTTT
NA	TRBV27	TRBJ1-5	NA	CASSLLGGIQPQHF	TGTGCCAGCAGTTTATTGGGGGGCATCCAGCCCCAGCATTTT
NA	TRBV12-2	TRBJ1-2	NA	CASRTEVVGGYTF	TGTGCAAGTCGCACAGAGGTCGTGGGGGGCTACACCTTC
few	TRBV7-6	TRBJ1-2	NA	CASSLGQVNYGYTF	TGTGCCAGCAGCTTAGGACAGGTTAACTATGGCTACACCTTC
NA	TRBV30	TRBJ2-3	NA	CAWSPRDTQYF	TGTGCCTGGAGCCCTAGAGATACGCAGTATTTT
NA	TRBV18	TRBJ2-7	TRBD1	CASSKDRGNEQYF	TGTGCCAGCTCAAAGGACAGGGGTAACGAGCAGTACTTC
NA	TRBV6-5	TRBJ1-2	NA	CASTPPGSLGGYTF	TGTGCCAGCACCCCCCCGGGGTCCCTGGGGGGCTACACCTTC
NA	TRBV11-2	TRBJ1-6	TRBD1	CASSLDPPGGSYNSPLHF	TGTGCCAGCAGCTTAGATCCGCCAGGGGGGAGCTATAATTCACCCCTCCACTTT
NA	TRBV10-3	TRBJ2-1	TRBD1	CAISSGTGVSSSYNEQFF	TGTGCCATCAGTTCCGGGACAGGGGTGTCCAGCTCCTACAATGAGCAGTTCTTC
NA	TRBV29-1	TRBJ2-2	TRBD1	CSARTGGSRNTGELFF	TGCAGCGCCCGGACAGGGGGAAGTAGAAACACCGGGGAGCTGTTTTTT
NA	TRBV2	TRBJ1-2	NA	CASSEGRTKGVYTF	TGTGCCAGCAGTGAAGGCCGCACTAAGGGTGTCTACACCTTC
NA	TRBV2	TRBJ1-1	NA	CASRGATGPNTEAFF	TGTGCCAGCAGGGGGGCGACAGGACCGAACACTGAAGCTTTCTTT
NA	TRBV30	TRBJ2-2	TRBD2	CAWSEGLATGELFF	TGTGCCTGGAGTGAGGGACTAGCTACCGGGGAGCTGTTTTTT